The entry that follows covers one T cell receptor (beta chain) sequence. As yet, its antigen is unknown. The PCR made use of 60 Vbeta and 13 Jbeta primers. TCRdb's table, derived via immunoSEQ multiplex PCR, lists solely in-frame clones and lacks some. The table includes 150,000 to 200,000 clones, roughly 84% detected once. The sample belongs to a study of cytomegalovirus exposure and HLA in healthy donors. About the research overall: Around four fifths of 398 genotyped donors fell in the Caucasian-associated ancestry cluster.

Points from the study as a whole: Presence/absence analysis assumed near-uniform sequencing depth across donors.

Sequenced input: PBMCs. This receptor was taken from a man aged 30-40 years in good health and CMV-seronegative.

The CDR3 coding sequence is TGCGCCAGCAGCCTCGACCAAGAGACCCAGTACTTC. Translated, it gives CASSLDQETQYF. The J gene is TRBJ2-5, the V gene TRBV5-1; D gene ambiguous. The V and J ends lost 4 bases and 0 bases respectively, with 4 bases between them. Looked up from germline, CDR1 is SGHRS and CDR2 is YFSETQ. The CDR3 contains 12 residues.